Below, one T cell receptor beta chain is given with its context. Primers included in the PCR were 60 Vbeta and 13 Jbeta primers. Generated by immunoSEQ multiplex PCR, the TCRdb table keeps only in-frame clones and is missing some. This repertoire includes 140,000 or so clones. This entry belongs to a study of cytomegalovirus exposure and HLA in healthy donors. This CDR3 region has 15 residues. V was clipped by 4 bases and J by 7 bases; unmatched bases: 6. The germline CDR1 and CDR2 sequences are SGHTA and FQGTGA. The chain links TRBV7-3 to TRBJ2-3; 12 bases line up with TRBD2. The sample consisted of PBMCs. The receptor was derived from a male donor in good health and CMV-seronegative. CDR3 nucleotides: TGTGCCAGCAGCTCTAGCGGGGGGGCCTTATATACGCAGTATTTT. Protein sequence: CASSSSGGALYTQYF.